The entry below gives a single T cell receptor (beta chain) sequence along with its context. The antigen is undetermined. Method: immunoSEQ multiplex PCR; TCRdb's copy keeps in-frame clones and lacks some. The top ten hold approximately 0.064% of the sample, which has 99,000 or so clones, 85% to 95% seen once. The sample belongs to a study of graft-versus-host responses after intestinal transplantation. Across the study: Each transplant was multivisceral, liver-intestinal, or isolated intestinal. Anti-thymocyte globulin induction preceded two to four years of tacrolimus and steroid maintenance in all recipients. Study results and limitations: The highest levels of circulating GvH clones went along with early declines in HvG clones after transplant. Investigators detected GvH clones in recipient marrow, with some emerging earlier in ileum or blood.

With 7 bases removed from V and 0 bases from J, the gap between germline ends came to 6 bases. Germline V gene sequence: CDR1 SGHRS, CDR2 YFSETQ. This CDR3 contains 12 residues. Sequencing used unstimulated CD8+ T cells sorted from spleen or lymph node cells, obtained before transplant. The TCR comes from a human donor who was the organ donor for an intestinal transplant. V is TRBV5-1 and J is TRBJ2-3; D remains ambiguous. The CDR3: CASPTSTDTQYF. The DNA for the CDR3 is TGCGCCAGCCCCACTAGCACAGATACGCAGTATTTT. Supplemented by reference TRBV5-1 and TRBJ2-3, the full variable domain reads KAGVTQTPRYLIKTRGQQVTLSCSPISGHRSVSWYQQTPGQGLQFLFEYFSETQRNKGNFPGRFSGRQFSNSRSEMNVSTLELGDSALYLCASPTSTDTQYFGPGTRLTVL.